This T cell receptor beta chain was captured by sequencing in a study of cytomegalovirus exposure and HLA in healthy donors. Findings and caveats of the study: With further analysis later on, most CMV-associated TCR beta chains appeared HLA-restricted. The authors enumerated roughly 160 TCR beta chains as linked to cytomegalovirus. Among the sequence variants, a highly shared cluster was likely an artifact of sequencing.

Points on this clone: Its cognate antigen is unknown.

It was with 60 Vbeta and 13 Jbeta primers that the PCR ran. The authors' processing: Roughly 11 million shared chains were among the about 80 million unique TCR beta chains that a later analysis counted. TCRdb keeps only in-frame clones here, not all; method: immunoSEQ multiplex PCR. The V and J calls and clone size were taken over from that table, and D and trimming were inferred from the DNA. The sample records about 180,000 clones, just under 80% being singletons. Trimming pared 1 base from V and 5 bases from J, leaving 18 bases between. The CDR3 sequence is 16 residues long. Per germline, CDR1 SGHRS and CDR2 YFSETQ.

The sample was PBMCs. The receptor was derived from a woman aged 50 to 65 in good health and CMV-seropositive. The chain recombines TRBV5-1 with TRBJ2-5, with a tentative D call TRBD2 (7 bases). The CDR3 coding sequence is TGCGCCAGCAGCTTGTATACGGGGGGCGGCGGGGAGACCCAGTACTTC. Translated, it gives CASSLYTGGGGETQYF.